These 9 T cell receptor beta chains were sequenced from one sample in a study of regulatory T cells in long-lasting Graves disease. Time point given: persistent/refractory GD, antithyroid drugs over 5 years with positive TRAb. The TCR library was prepared using RNA isolated from PBMCs. Relying on iRepertoire HTBI primers and Arm-PCR of CDR3 regions, the team built TCR beta libraries. MiXCR, applied by TCRdb to the multiplex PCR reads, yields one record per CDR3 protein. The sample includes around 460,000 distinct CDR3 sequences, roughly a fifth seen only once; the top ten take 6.5% to 9%. The specimen was peripheral blood mononuclear cells (PBMCs), collected when the disease was refractory, from a patient treated with antithyroid drugs. These receptors all come from a female donor with Graves disease.

This clonotype was detected many times. J is TRBJ1-1 and V is TRBV27; tentative D call: TRBD1 (6 bases). This CDR3 is 15 amino acids long. Trimming shortened V by 5 bases and J by 5 bases, and 18 bases separated the two germline ends. From germline, CDR1 is MNHEY and CDR2 SMNVEV (reference sequence). Here the CDR3 reads CASSDYGTSGTEAFF. CDR3 DNA sequence: TGTGCCAGCAGTGATTATGGGACATCTGGGACTGAAGCTTTCTTT.

In its sample, this clonotype was seen many times. The chain uses TRBV7-2 and TRBJ1-5; D is uncertain. Germline V CDR1 and CDR2: SGHTA, FQGNSA. The CDR3 covers 13 residues. V lost 6 bases and J 3 bases, leaving 9 bases between the germline ends. The CDR3 loop is CASSFSTNQPQHF. The CDR3 region has the DNA TGTGCCAGCAGTTTCTCCACCAATCAGCCCCAGCATTTT.

The chain couples TRBV7-2 to TRBJ2-7, with 10 nucleotides matching TRBD1. Trimming removed 4 bases from V and 4 bases from J; junction bases left unmatched: 4. The CDR3 is made up of 14 amino acids. The germline gives CDR1 SGHTA, CDR2 FQGNSA. In DNA form, the CDR3 reads TGTGCCAGCAGCTCCGACAGGGGGCTTTACGAGCAGTACTTC. Translated: CASSSDRGLYEQYF.

This sequence joins TRBV20-1 and TRBJ1-5, with D unclear. The length of the CDR3 is 16 residues. CDR1 and CDR2 from the germline V gene are DFQATT and SNEGSKA (reference sequence). V was clipped by 5 bases and J by 1 base, with 18 bases between them. CDR3 protein: CSAVRGSANSNQPQHF. CDR3 coding DNA: TGCAGTGCTGTAAGAGGGTCGGCAAACAGCAATCAGCCCCAGCATTTT.

This clonotype was counted ten times or more. The rearrangement uses TRBV28 and TRBJ2-5; TRBD2 matches at 14 bases. The ends lost 4 bases at V and 5 bases at J; junction bases unmatched: 6. The CDR3 is made up of 16 amino acids. Germline CDR1 MDHEN, CDR2 SYDVKM. The CDR3 DNA reads TGTGCCAGCAGTTCGACTAGCGGGAGGGCGAGGGAGACCCAGTACTTC. Protein product: CASSSTSGRARETQYF.

As concerns this clonotype: This may be a read error, as it is one base from a much larger clone. V is TRBV11-2 and J is TRBJ2-7, with D tentatively TRBD1 (5 bases). The germline CDR1 and CDR2 sequences are SGHAT and FQNNGV. CDR3 length: 14 amino acids. CDR3 coding DNA: TGTGCCAGCAGCTCAATACGCAGGGCTCACGAGCGGTACTTC. Protein: CASSSIRRAHERYF.

This clonotype was picked up many times. The rearrangement links TRBV2 to TRBJ1-2, with 7 positions matching TRBD1. Unmatched junction bases numbered 4, after V lost 8 bases and J lost 4 bases. The CDR3 is 12 residues long. The germline CDR1 and CDR2 sequences are SNHLY and FYNNEI. In DNA form, the CDR3 reads TGTGCCAGCCCCCAGGGGGGCTATGGCTACACCTTC. Protein product: CASPQGGYGYTF.

The chain links TRBV4-1 to TRBJ1-2; 10 nucleotides line up with TRBD1. Germline trimming cut 4 bases from V and 8 bases from J; bases unmatched to any gene: 7. This CDR3 contains 14 residues. The V gene's germline CDR1 is MGHRA and CDR2 YSYEKL. DNA of the CDR3: TGCGCCAGCAGCCGTGACAGGGGGCACCCCGGCTACACCTTC. It yields the protein CASSRDRGHPGYTF.

The V call is TRBV5-1, the J call TRBJ1-1, with D tentatively TRBD1 (5 bases). This CDR3 is built from 14 residues. Trimming left V 0 bases short and J 6 bases short, with 12 bases between. Per germline, CDR1 SGHRS and CDR2 YFSETQ. The CDR3 here is CASSLGGDLAEAFF. CDR3 sequence (DNA): TGCGCCAGCAGCTTGGGGGGGGATCTGGCTGAAGCTTTCTTT.